This T cell receptor (beta chain) derives from a study of cytomegalovirus exposure and HLA in healthy donors. Study details: In an earlier analysis, approximately 120 million unique TCR beta sequences were found from approximately 170 million T cells.

Germline values: CDR1 MNHNY, CDR2 SVGAGI (reference sequence). Trimming pared 2 bases from V and 0 bases from J, leaving 14 bases between. This CDR3 is built from 16 residues. Comment on this clone: What it binds is not known.

Both 60 Vbeta primers and 13 Jbeta primers went into the PCR. The method was immunoSEQ multiplex PCR; TCRdb's version includes in-frame clones alone and lacks a portion of them. The sample has fewer than 250,000 clones, about four fifths seen once. General study points: Association of a missense DCLRE1C variant with TCR beta V- and J-gene trimming was reported in a later analysis. Most TCR sequences were seen very rarely across donors, but some public TCRs occurred in many. Cytomegalovirus status was reportedly diagnosed by the classifier with high sensitivity and specificity.

This receptor was identified in a woman younger than 45 in good health and CMV-seropositive. The chain carries TRBV6-6 and TRBJ2-7; TRBD2 is a possible D gene (6 bases). Sequenced sample: PBMCs. Here the CDR3 DNA reads TGTGCCAGCAGTTACCGGGGACTGGCGAGCTCCTACGAGCAGTACTTC. Its translation: CASSYRGLASSYEQYF.